A selection of T cell receptor beta chains follows, all from one sample in a study of Ad26.COV2.S vaccination and SARS-CoV-2 variants. Clones were sequenced by immunoSEQ multiplex PCR, and TCRdb holds only the in-frame ones, with some missing. The table lists under 550,000 clones, approximately 92% of them singletons. Sequencing was performed on peripheral blood, taken in a trial of Ad26.COV2.S vaccine versus placebo. These receptor sequences come from a person between 18 and 65 years old who received the Ad26.COV2.S COVID-19 vaccine or a placebo. Both conserved end residues are part of each CDR3. The D gene is left open where the match is weak.

v_call d_call cdr3_aa
TRBV5-1 . CASSLVEQGGETQYF
TRBV27 . CASSLTAVSHEQYF
TRBV4-3 . CASSQVRAGSYEQYF
TRBV7-9 . CASSDTRLVSVNTEAFF
TRBV11-2 . CASSLGLNNEQFF
TRBV6-2/TRBV6-3 . CASSRWELNYEQYF
TRBV3-1/TRBV3-2 TRBD1 CASRSQGAECSPLHF
TRBV5-5 . CASSLGGAEWTNTF
TRBV6-5 . CASRKNGNGGYGYTF
TRBV10-2 . CASSDSPDLSGNTIYF
TRBV27 . CASTPRLNTEAFF
TRBV27 TRBD1 CASSRPRTGRADTQYF
TRBV4-1 TRBD1 CASSQWADRGLADTQYF
TRBV3-1/TRBV3-2 . CASSRQEANTGELFF
TRBV7-9 . CASSLNAGSSYNEQFF
TRBV12-5 . CASGFVTTDTQYF
TRBV12-3/TRBV12-4 TRBD2 CASSDAGADTQYF
TRBV6-2/TRBV6-3 . CASSYEYEVPTQETQYF
TRBV6-2/TRBV6-3 TRBD1 CASSYEQGGQPQHF
TRBV5-4 TRBD1 CASSGGQGRSGNTIYF
TRBV7-8 . CASSLGRGESGANVLTF
TRBV19 TRBD1 CASSMRTGGYEQYF
TRBV4-2 . CASSQDRAELGNTIYF
TRBV6-4 . CASGKTKGYISPEDEKLFF
TRBV28 TRBD1 CASSSYIGQANTGELFF
TRBV21-1 . CASSKGLNRGAPNTQYF
TRBV7-2 . CASSPRGGWTEAFF
TRBV5-1 TRBD2 CASSLAAGLDNEQFF
TRBV6-1 . CASSGAFGELFF
TRBV6-2/TRBV6-3 TRBD2 CASSRASGRETQYF
TRBV29-1 . CSVGDTYEQYF
TRBV7-2 . CASSFAGVGNTIYF
TRBV30 . CAWSLAGDTDTQYF
TRBV5-1 . CASSLGQGRGEAFF
TRBV6-5 TRBD2 CASSYRGRALYHEQFF
TRBV10-3 TRBD1 CAIGTGSNSPLHF
TRBV18 TRBD1 CASSPDGQGAVEQYF
TRBV4-1 TRBD2 CASSHPTSGSWADNEQFF
TRBV7-9 TRBD1 CASSGTGQGFRGANVLTF